The 6 T cell receptor beta chains listed next were all sequenced from one sample in a study of blood T cell repertoires in COVID-19. TCRdb's copy holds only in-frame clones and misses some; the assay was immunoSEQ multiplex PCR. The sample has around 190,000 clones, around 84% seen once; the top ten hold about 3.3%. Sequenced material: PBMCs or T cells enriched from blood (not recorded which). The receptors here all came from a woman younger than 45 who had been exposed to COVID-19.

The chain couples TRBV27 to TRBJ2-3; 7 nucleotides agree with TRBD1. This CDR3 is built from 16 residues. Germline CDR1 reads MNHEY; CDR2 reads SMNVEV (reference sequence). Trimming took 6 bases from V and 6 from J; bases not matched to a gene: 15. The DNA for the CDR3 is TGTGCCAGCAGCCCCTTATTGAGGGGGCCGGTGGATACGCAGTATTTT. This translates into CASSPLLRGPVDTQYF.

The CDR3 DNA reads as TGTGCCATTCTCGAGACCTCAGGGGCTGAAGCTTTCTTT. Its protein product is CAILETSGAEAFF. The chain has TRBV6-5 and TRBJ1-1; D might be TRBD1 (6 bases). V was clipped by 10 bases and J by 6 bases, with 18 bases between them. The germline gives CDR1 MNHEY, CDR2 SVGAGI. There are 13 residues in the CDR3.

The V and J genes are TRBV7-9 and TRBJ2-1; D unresolved. Trimming cost V 4 bases and J 4 bases, with 17 bases left between them. The germline gives CDR1 SEHNR, CDR2 FQNEAQ (reference sequence). This CDR3 has 16 residues. The CDR3: CASSSEAARVYNEQFF. CDR3 nucleotide sequence: TGTGCCAGCAGCTCAGAGGCAGCCCGAGTTTACAATGAGCAGTTCTTC.

The chain joins TRBV14 to TRBJ1-5; 8 bases agree with TRBD1. Germline V gene lookup returns CDR1 SGHDN and CDR2 FVKESK. Trimming removed 4 bases from V and 8 bases from J; junction bases left unmatched: 4. The CDR3 length is 13 residues. DNA of the CDR3: TGTGCCAGCAGCCGGGACAGGAGGGAGCCCCAGCATTTT. Translating it yields CASSRDRREPQHF.

V gene TRBV27 combines with J gene TRBJ1-1; unclear D gene. Per the germline V gene, CDR1 is MNHEY and CDR2 is SMNVEV (reference sequence). The V end lost 5 bases, the J end lost 0 bases, and 13 bases lay between the germline ends. The length of the CDR3 is 15 residues. CDR3 nucleotides: TGTGCCAGCAGTCCAAACCCGTGGCTGAACACTGAAGCTTTCTTT. It specifies CASSPNPWLNTEAFF.

The CDR3 loop reads CASCRDRNTEAFF. The DNA for the CDR3 is TGTGCCAGCTGTAGGGACAGGAACACTGAAGCTTTCTTT. The V and J genes are TRBV6-5 and TRBJ1-1; TRBD1 agrees at 7 bases. After removal of 8 bases from V and 1 base from J, the junction contained 4 bases not matched to a gene. Germline values: CDR1 MNHEY, CDR2 SVGAGI. The CDR3 loop spans 13 amino acids.